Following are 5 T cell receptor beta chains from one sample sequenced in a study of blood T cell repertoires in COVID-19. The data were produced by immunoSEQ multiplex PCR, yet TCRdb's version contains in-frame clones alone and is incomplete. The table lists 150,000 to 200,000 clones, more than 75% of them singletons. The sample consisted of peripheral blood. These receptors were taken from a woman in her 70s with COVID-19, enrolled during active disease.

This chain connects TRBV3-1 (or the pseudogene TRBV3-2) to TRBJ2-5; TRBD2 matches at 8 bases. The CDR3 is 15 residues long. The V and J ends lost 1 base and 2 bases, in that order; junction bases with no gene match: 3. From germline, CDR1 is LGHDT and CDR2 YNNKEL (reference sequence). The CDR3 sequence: CASSQGTGGQETQYF. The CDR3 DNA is TGTGCCAGCAGCCAAGGGACGGGGGGGCAAGAGACCCAGTACTTC.

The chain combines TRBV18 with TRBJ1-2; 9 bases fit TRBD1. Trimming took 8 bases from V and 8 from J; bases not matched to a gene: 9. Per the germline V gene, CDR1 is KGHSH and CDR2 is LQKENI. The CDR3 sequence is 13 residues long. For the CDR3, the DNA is TGTGCCAGCCAGGGACAGGGTGGTTCCGGCTACACCTTC. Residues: CASQGQGGSGYTF.

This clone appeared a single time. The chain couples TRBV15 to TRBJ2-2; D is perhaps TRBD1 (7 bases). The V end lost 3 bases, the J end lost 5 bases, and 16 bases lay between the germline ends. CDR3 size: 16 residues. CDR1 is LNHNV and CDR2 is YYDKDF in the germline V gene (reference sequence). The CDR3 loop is CATSRGTDRVTGELFF. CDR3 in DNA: TGTGCCACCAGCAGGGGGACTGACAGGGTAACCGGGGAGCTGTTTTTT.

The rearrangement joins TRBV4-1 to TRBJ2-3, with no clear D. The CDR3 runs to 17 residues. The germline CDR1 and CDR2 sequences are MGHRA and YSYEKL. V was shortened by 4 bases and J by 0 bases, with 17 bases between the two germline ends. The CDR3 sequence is CASSPQIVGASTDTQYF. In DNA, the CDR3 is TGCGCCAGCAGCCCCCAAATAGTCGGAGCTAGCACAGATACGCAGTATTTT.

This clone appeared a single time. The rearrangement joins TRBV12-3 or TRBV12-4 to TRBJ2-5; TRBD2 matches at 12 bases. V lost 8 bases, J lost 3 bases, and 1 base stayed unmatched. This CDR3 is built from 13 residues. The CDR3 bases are TGTGCCAGCCGGACTAGCGGGGAAGAGACCCAGTACTTC. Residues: CASRTSGEETQYF.